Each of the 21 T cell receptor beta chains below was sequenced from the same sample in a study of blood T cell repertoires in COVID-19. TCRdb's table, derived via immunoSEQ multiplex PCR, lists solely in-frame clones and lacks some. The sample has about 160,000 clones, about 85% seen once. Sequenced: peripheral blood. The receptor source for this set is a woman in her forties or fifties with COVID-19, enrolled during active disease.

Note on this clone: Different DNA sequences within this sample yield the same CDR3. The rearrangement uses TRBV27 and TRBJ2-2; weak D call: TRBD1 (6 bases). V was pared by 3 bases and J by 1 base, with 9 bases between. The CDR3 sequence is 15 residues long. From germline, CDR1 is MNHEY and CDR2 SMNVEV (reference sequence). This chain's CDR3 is CASSLGTLNTGELFF. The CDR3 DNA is TGTGCCAGCAGTTTGGGGACATTGAACACCGGGGAGCTGTTTTTT.

The CDR3 coding sequence is TGTGCCAGTAGTATAGAATGGTCAGGCTCCTACGAGCAGTACTTC. Protein product: CASSIEWSGSYEQYF. V and J are TRBV19 and TRBJ2-7; D gene unclear. Germline CDR1 and CDR2: LNHDA and SQIVND (reference sequence). The ends were cut back, 0 bases at V and 0 bases at J, with 9 bases in the middle. This CDR3 has 15 amino acids.

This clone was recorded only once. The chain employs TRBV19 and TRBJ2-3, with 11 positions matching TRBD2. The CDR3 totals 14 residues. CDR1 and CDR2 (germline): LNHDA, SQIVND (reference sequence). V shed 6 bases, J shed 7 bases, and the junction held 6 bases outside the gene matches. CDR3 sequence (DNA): TGTGCCAGTAGGGATAGCGGGGGGGCGTATACGCAGTATTTT. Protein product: CASRDSGGAYTQYF.

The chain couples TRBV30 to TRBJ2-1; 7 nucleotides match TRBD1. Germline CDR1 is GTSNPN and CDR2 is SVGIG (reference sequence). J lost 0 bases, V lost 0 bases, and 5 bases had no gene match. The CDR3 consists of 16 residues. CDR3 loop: CAWSVPGQSSYNEQFF. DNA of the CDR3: TGTGCCTGGAGTGTCCCGGGACAGAGCTCCTACAATGAGCAGTTCTTC.

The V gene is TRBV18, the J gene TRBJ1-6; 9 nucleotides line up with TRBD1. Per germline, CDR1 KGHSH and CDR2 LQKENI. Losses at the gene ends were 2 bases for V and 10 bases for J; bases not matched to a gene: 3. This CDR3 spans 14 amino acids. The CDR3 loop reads CASSPRQGDSPLHF. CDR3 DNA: TGTGCCAGCTCACCAAGACAGGGGGACTCACCCCTCCACTTT.

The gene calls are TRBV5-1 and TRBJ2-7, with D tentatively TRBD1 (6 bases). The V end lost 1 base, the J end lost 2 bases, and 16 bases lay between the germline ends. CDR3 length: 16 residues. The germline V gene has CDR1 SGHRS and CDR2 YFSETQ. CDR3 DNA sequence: TGCGCCAGCAGCTTGCTGTCTGGACAGAGTACCTACGAGCAGTACTTC. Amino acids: CASSLLSGQSTYEQYF.

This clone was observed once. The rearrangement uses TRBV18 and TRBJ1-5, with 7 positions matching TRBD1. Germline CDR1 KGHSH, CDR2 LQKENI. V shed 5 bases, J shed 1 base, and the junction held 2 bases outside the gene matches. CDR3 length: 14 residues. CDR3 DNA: TGTGCCAGCTCAACGGACAGGAGCAATCAGCCCCAGCATTTT. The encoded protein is CASSTDRSNQPQHF.

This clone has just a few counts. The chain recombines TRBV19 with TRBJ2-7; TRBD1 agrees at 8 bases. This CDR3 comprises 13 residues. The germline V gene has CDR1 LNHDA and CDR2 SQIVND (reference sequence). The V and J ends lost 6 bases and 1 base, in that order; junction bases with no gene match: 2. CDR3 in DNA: TGTGCCAGTAGCCGACAGGGGTCCTACGAGCAGTACTTC. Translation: CASSRQGSYEQYF.

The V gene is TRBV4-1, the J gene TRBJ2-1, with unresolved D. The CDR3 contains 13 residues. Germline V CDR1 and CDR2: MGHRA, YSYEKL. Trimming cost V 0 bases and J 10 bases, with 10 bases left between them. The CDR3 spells CASSQDPLREQFF. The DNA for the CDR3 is TGCGCCAGCAGCCAAGATCCGCTACGGGAGCAGTTCTTC.

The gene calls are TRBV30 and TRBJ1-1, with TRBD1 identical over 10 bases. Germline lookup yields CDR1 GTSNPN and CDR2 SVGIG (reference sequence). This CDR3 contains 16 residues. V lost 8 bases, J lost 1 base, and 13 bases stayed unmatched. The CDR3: CALRVTTGGRNTEAFF. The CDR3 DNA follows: TGTGCCCTCCGAGTAACGACAGGGGGCCGGAACACTGAAGCTTTCTTT.

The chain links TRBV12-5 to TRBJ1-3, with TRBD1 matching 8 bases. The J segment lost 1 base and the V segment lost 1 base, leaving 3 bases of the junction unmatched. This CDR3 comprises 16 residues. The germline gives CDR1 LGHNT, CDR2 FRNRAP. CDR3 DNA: TGTGCTAGTGGTTTGGAGACAGGGGTATCTGGAAACACCATATATTTT. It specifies CASGLETGVSGNTIYF.

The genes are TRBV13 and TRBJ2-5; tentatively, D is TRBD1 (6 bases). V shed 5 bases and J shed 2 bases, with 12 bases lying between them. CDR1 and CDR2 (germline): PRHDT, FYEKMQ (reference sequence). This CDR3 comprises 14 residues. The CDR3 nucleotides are TGTGCCAGCAGCCGGACAGCATCACAAGAGACCCAGTACTTC. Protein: CASSRTASQETQYF.

This CDR3 reads CASSLQDTEGEKLFF. DNA for the CDR3: TGCGCCAGCAGCCTCCAAGACACGGAGGGTGAAAAACTGTTTTTT. The rearrangement uses TRBV5-1 and TRBJ1-4; D remains ambiguous. CDR1 is SGHRS, CDR2 YFSETQ, per germline. Trimming took off 4 bases at V and 7 bases at J, with 17 bases between the two ends. This CDR3 comprises 15 residues.

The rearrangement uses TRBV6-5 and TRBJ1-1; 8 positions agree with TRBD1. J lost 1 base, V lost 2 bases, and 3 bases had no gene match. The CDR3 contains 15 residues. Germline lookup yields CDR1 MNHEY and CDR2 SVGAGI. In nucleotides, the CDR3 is TGTGCCAGCAGTTACGGGACAGGCAGGAACACTGAAGCTTTCTTT. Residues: CASSYGTGRNTEAFF.

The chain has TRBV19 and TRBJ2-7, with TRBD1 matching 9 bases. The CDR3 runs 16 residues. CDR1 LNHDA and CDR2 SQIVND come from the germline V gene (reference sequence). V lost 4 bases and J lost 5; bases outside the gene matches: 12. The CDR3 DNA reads TGTGCCAGTAGTAAAAAACCGGGACAGGGATATCACGAGCAGTACTTC. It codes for CASSKKPGQGYHEQYF.

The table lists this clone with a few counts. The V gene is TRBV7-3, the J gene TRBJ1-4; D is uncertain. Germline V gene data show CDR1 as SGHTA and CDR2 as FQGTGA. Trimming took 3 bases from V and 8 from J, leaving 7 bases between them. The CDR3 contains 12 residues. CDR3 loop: CASSFYSEKLFF. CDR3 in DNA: TGTGCCAGCAGCTTCTACAGCGAAAAACTGTTTTTT. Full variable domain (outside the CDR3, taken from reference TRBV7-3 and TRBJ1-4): GAGVSQTPSNKVTEKGKYVELRCDPISGHTALYWYRQSLGQGPEFLIYFQGTGAADDSGLPNDRFFAVRPEGSVSTLKIQRTERGDSAVYLCASSFYSEKLFFGSGTQLSVL.

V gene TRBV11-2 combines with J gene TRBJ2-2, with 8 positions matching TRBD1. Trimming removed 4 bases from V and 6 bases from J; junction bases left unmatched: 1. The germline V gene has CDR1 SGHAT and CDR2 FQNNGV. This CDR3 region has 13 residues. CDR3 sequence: CASSWTGSGELFF. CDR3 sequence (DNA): TGTGCCAGCAGCTGGACAGGGTCCGGGGAGCTGTTTTTT.

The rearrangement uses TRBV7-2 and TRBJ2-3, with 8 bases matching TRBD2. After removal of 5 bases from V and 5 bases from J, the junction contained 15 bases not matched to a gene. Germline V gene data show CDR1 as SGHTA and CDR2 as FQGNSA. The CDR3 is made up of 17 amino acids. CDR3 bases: TGTGCCAGCAGCCCCCCTGAGCGGGGGCCAGTGGGAGATACGCAGTATTTT. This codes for CASSPPERGPVGDTQYF.

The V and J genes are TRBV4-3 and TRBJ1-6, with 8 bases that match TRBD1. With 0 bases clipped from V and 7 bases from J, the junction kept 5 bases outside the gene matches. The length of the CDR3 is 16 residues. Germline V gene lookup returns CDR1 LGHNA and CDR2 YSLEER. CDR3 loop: CASSQDWDRTNSPLHF. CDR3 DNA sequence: TGCGCCAGCAGCCAAGATTGGGACAGGACGAATTCACCCCTCCACTTT.

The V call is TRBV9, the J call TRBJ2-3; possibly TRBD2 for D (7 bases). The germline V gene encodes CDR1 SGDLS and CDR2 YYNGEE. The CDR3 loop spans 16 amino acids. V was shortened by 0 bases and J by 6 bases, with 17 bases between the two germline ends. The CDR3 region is CASSVGVGGPWDTQYF. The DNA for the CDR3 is TGTGCCAGCAGCGTAGGAGTGGGGGGGCCGTGGGATACGCAGTATTTT.

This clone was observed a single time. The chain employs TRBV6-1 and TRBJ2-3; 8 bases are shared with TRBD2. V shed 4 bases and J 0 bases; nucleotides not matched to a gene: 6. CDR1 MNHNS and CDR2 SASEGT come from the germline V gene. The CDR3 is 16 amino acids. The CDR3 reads CASSVGRGASTDTQYF. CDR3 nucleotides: TGTGCCAGCAGTGTGGGGCGGGGGGCTAGCACAGATACGCAGTATTTT.